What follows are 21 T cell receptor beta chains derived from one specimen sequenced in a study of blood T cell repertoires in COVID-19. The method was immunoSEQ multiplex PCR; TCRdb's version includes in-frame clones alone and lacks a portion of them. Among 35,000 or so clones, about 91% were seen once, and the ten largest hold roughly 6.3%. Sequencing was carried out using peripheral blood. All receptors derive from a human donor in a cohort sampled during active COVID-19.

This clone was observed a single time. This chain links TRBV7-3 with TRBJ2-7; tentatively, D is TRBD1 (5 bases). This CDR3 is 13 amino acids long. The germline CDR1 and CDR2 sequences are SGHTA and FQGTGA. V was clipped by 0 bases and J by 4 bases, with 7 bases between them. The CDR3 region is CASSLTQGYEQYF. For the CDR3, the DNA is TGTGCCAGCAGCTTAACCCAGGGTTACGAGCAGTACTTC.

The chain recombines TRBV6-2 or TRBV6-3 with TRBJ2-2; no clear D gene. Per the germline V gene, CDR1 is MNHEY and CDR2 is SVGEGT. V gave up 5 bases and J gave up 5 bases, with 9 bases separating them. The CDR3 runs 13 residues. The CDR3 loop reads CASSRWQTGELFF. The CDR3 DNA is TGTGCCAGCAGTCGCTGGCAGACCGGGGAGCTGTTTTTT.

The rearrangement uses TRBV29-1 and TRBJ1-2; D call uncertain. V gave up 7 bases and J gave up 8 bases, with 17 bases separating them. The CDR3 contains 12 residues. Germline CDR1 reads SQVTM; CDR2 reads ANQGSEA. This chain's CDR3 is CSAAEGLSGYTF. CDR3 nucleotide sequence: TGCAGCGCCGCTGAGGGCCTTTCGGGCTACACCTTC.

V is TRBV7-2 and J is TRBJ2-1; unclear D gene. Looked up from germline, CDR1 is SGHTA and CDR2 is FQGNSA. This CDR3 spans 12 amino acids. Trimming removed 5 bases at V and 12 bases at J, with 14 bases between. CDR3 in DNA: TGTGCCAGCAGCCTGCCCCCCTTTAGGCAGTTCTTC. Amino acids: CASSLPPFRQFF.

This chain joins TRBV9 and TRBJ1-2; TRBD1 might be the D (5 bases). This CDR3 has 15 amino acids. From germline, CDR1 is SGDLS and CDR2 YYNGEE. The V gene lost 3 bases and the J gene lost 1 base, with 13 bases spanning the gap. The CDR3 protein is CASSELGQGNYGYTF. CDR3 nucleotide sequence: TGTGCCAGCAGCGAGTTGGGGCAGGGTAACTATGGCTACACCTTC.

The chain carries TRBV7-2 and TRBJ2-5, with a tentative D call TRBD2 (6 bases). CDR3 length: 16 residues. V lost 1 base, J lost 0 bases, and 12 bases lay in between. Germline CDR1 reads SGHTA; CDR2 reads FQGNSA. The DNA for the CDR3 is TGTGCCAGCAGCTTAGGGCTGCTAGCGTACCAAGAGACCCAGTACTTC. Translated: CASSLGLLAYQETQYF. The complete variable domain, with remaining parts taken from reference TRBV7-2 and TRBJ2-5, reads GAGVSQSPSNKVTEKGKDVELRCDPISGHTALYWYRQSLGQGLEFLIYFQGNSAPDKSGLPSDRFSAERTGGSVSTLTIQRTQQEDSAVYLCASSLGLLAYQETQYFGPGTRLLVL.

CDR3 DNA sequence: TGTGCCAGCAGCCCCCCCGGGGGACAGGGACTCCACGAGCAGTACTTC. The encoded protein is CASSPPGGQGLHEQYF. The chain carries TRBV28 and TRBJ2-7; 9 bases align to TRBD1. CDR1 and CDR2 from the germline V gene are MDHEN and SYDVKM. This CDR3 comprises 16 residues. With 6 bases clipped from V and 5 bases from J, the junction kept 14 bases outside the gene matches.

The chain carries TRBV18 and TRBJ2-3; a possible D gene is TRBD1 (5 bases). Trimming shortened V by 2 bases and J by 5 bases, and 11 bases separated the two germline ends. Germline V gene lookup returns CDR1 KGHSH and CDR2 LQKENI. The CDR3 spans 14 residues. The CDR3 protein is CASSPGSGRDTQYF. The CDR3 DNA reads TGTGCCAGCTCACCAGGCTCAGGGCGAGATACGCAGTATTTT.

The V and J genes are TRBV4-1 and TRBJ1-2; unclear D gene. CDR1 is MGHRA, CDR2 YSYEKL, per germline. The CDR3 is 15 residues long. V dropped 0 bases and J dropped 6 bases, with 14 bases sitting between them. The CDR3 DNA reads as TGCGCCAGCAGCCAAGATTTTGGCAGGAAGGATGGCTACACCTTC. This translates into CASSQDFGRKDGYTF.

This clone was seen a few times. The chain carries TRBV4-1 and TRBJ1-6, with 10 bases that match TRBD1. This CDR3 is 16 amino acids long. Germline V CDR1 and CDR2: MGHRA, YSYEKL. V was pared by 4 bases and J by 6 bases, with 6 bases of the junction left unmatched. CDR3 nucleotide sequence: TGCGCCAGCAGCCGCCAGACAGGGGGCATTAATTCACCCCTCCACTTT. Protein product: CASSRQTGGINSPLHF.

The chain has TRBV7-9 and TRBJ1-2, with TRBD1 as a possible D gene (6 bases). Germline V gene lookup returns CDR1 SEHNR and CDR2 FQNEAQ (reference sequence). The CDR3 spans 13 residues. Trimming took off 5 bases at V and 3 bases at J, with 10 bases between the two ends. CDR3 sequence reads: CASSEQGDYGYTF. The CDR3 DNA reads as TGTGCCAGCAGCGAACAGGGTGACTATGGCTACACCTTC.

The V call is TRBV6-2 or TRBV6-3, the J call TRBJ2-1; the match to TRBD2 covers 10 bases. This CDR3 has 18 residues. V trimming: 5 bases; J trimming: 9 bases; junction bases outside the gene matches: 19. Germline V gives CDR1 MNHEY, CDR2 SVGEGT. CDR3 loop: CASSPHPGGGSGRGEQFF. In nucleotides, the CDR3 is TGTGCCAGCAGTCCCCACCCTGGGGGCGGGAGCGGGAGGGGTGAGCAGTTCTTC.

CDR3 sequence reads: CASSPFGTSGINTQYF. The CDR3 DNA reads as TGTGCCAGCAGCCCCTTCGGGACTAGCGGGATTAATACGCAGTATTTT. The chain joins TRBV7-3 to TRBJ2-3; 13 nucleotides line up with TRBD2. The germline V gene has CDR1 SGHTA and CDR2 FQGTGA. The CDR3 length is 16 residues. After removal of 5 bases from V and 7 bases from J, the junction contained 9 bases not matched to a gene. Using reference TRBV7-3 and TRBJ2-3 for the parts outside the CDR3, the full variable domain is GAGVSQTPSNKVTEKGKYVELRCDPISGHTALYWYRQSLGQGPEFLIYFQGTGAADDSGLPNDRFFAVRPEGSVSTLKIQRTERGDSAVYLCASSPFGTSGINTQYFGPGTRLTVL.

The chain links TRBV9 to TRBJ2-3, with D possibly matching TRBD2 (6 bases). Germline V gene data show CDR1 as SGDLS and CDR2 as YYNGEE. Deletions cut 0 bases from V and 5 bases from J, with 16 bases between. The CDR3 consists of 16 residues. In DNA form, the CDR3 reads TGTGCCAGCAGCGTAGCAGGCGGGGCCGGGGGAGATACGCAGTATTTT. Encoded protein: CASSVAGGAGGDTQYF.

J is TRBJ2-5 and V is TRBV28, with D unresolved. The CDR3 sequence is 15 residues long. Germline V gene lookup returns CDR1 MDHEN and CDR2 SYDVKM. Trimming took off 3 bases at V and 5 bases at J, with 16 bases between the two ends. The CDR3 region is CASSFLSSDSETQYF. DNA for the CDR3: TGTGCCAGCAGTTTCCTCAGCAGCGATTCGGAGACCCAGTACTTC.

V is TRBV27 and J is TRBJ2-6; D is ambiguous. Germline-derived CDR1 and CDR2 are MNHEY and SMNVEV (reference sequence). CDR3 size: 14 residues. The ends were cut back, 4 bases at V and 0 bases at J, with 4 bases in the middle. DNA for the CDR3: TGTGCCAGCAGTTCCCACTCTGGGGCCAACGTCCTGACTTTC. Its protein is CASSSHSGANVLTF.

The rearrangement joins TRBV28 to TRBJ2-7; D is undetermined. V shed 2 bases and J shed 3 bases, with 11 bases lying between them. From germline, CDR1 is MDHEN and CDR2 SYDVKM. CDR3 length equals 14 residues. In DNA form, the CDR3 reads TGTGCCAGCAGTTTAGCCGGGTCGAACTACGAGCAGTACTTC. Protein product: CASSLAGSNYEQYF.

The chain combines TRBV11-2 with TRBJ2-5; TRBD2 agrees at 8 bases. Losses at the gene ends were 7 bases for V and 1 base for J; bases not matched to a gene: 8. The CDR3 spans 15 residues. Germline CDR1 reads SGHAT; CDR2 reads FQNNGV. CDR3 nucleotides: TGTGCCAGCATGCCCTGGCGGGGGGTCCAAGAGACCCAGTACTTC. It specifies CASMPWRGVQETQYF.

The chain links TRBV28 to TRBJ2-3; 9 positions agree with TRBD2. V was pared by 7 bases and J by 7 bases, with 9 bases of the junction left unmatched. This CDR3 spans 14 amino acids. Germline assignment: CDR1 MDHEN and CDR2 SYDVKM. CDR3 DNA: TGTGCCAGCAATGGACTAGCGCCCGGGAATACGCAGTATTTT. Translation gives CASNGLAPGNTQYF.

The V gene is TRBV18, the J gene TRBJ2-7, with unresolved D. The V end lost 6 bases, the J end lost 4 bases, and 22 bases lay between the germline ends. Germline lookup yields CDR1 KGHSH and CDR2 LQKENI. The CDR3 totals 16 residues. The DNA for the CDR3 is TGTGCCAGCTCTCAAGAAGAGATCACAGTCGGATACGAGCAGTACTTC. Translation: CASSQEEITVGYEQYF.

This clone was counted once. CDR3 sequence (DNA): TGTGCCAGCAGCTCACCCGGGGGGAACTCTGGGGCCAACGTCCTGACTTTC. Amino acid sequence: CASSSPGGNSGANVLTF. This chain links TRBV7-3 with TRBJ2-6, with 7 bases lining up with TRBD2. This CDR3 has 17 amino acids. Trimming took 4 bases from V and 0 from J; bases not matched to a gene: 6. Germline V gene data show CDR1 as SGHTA and CDR2 as FQGTGA.